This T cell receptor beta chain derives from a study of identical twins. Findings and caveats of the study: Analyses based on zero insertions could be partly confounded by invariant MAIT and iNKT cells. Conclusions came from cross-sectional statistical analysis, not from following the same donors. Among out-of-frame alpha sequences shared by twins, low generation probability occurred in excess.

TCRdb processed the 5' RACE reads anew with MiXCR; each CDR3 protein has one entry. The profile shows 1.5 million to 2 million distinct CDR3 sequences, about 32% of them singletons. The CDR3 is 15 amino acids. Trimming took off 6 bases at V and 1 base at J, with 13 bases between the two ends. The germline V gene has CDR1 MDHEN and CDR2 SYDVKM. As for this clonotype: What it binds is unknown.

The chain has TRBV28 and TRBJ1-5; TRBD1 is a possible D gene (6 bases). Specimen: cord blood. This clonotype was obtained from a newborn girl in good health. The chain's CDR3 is CASRRGGQSNQPQHF. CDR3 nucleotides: TGTGCCAGCAGGAGGGGGGGACAAAGCAATCAGCCCCAGCATTTT.